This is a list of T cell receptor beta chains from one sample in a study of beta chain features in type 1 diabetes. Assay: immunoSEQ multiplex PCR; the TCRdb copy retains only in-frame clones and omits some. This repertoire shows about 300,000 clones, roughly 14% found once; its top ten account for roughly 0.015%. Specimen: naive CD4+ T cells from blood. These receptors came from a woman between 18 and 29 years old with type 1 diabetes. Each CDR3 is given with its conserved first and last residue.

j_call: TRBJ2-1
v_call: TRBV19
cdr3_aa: CASSRTGGTANEQFF

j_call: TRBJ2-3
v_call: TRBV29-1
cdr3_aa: CSVELRGREVPDTQYF

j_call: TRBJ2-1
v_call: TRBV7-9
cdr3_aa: CASSYPSGRAYNEQFF

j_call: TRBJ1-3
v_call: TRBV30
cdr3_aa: CAWSPGNGNTIYF

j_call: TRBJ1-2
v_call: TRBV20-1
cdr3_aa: CSASRGNGYTF

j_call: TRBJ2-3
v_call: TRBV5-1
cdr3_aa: CASSLDVTGPTDTQYF

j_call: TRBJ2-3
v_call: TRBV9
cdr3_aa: CASSVAGTSVIRSTDTQYF

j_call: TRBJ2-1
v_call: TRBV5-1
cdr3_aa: CASSFSGLAGNEQFF

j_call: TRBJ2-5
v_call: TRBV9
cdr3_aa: CASSVGASWHQETQYF

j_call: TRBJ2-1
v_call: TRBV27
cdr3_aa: CASSRRAGGLGFF

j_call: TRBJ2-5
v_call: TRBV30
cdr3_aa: CAWGTGGSYETQYF

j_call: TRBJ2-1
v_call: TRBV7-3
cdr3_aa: CASSLGEGDEQFF

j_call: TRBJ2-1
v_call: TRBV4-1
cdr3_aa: CASSHPGWRNYNEQFF

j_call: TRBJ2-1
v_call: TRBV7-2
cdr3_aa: CASSSRRYYNEQFF

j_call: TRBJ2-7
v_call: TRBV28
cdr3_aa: CASSVTSGLSYEQYF

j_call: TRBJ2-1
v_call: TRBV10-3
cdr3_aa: CAIKSSYNEQFF

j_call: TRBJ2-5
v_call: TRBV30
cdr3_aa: CAWARLVYQETQYF

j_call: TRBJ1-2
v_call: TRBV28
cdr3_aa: CASSFGMNYGYTF

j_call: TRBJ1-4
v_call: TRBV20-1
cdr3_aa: CSAERTGELFF

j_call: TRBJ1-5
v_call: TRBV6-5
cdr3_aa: CASSYSGTGSNQPQHF

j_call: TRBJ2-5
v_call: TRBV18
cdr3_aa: CASSPRTGGMETQYF

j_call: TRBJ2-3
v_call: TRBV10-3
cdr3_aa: CATRTSGTDTQYF

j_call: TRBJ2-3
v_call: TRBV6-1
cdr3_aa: CASVASGNTDTQYF

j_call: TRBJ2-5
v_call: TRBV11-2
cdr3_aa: CASSFQSTSGSLETQYF

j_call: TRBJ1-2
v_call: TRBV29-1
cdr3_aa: CSVEVHLTNYGYTF

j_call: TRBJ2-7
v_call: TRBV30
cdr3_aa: CAWRSAGGGGQYF

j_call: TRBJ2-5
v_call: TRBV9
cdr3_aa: CASSPRTGVGETQYF

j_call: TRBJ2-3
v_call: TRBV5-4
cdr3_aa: CASSLAASLGDTQYF

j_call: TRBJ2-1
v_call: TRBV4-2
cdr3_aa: CASSQDRLVLFF

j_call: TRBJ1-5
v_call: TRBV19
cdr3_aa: CASSIQGSQPQHF

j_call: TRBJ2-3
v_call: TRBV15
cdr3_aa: CATSRATKGTQYF

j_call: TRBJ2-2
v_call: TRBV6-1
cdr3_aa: CATNRGTGELFF

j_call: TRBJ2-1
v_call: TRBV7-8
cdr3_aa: CASSLSLAAGNEQFF

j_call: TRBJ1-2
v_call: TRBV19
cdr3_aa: CASSQGVYGYTF

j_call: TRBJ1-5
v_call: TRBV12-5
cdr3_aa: CASGRGQGNQPQHF

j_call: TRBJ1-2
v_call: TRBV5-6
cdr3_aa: CASSLSGSYTF

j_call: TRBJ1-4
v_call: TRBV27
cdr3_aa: CASSRGSGEKLFF

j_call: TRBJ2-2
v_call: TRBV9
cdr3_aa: CASRPGTTGTGELFF

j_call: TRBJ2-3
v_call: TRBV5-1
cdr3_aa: CASSLWRVDGTDTQYF

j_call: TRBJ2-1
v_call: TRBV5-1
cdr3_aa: CASSFQSGEQFF